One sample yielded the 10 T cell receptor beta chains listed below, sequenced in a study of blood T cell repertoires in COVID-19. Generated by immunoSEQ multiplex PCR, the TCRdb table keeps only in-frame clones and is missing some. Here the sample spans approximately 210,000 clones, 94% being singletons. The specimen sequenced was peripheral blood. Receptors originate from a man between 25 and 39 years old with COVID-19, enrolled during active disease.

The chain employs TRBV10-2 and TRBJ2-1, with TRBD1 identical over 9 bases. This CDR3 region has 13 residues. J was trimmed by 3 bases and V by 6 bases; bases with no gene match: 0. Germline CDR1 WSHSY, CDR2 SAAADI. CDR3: CASRDRGYNEQFF. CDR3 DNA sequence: TGCGCCAGCAGGGACAGGGGCTACAATGAGCAGTTCTTC.

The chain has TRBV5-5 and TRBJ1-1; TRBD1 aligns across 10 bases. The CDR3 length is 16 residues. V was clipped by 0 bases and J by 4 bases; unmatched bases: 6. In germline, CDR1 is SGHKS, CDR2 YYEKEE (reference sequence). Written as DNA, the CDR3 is TGTGCCAGCAGCTTGGGCCCCGGACAGGGGGGCACTGAAGCTTTCTTT. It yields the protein CASSLGPGQGGTEAFF. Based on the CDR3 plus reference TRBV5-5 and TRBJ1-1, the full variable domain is DAGVTQSPTHLIKTRGQQVTLRCSPISGHKSVSWYQQVLGQGPQFIFQYYEKEERGRGNFPDRFSARQFPNYSSELNVNALLLGDSALYLCASSLGPGQGGTEAFFGQGTRLTVV.

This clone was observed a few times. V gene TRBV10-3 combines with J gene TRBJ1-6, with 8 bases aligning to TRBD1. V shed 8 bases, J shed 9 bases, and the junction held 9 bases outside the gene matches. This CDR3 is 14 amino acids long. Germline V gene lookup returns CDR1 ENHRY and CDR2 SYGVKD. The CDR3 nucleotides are TGTGCCATCGGGCGGCAGGGGGCAGGTTCACCCCTCCACTTT. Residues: CAIGRQGAGSPLHF.

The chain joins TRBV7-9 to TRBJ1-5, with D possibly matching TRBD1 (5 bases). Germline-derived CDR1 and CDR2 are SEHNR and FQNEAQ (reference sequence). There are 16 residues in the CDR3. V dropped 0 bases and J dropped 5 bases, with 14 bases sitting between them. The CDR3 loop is CASSLASGSPDQPQHF. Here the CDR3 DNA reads TGTGCCAGCAGCTTAGCATCAGGGTCTCCGGATCAGCCCCAGCATTTT.

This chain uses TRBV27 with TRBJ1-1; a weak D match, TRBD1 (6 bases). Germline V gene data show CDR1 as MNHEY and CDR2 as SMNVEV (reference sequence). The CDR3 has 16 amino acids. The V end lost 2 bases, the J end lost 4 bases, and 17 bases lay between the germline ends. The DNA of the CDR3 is TGTGCCAGCAGTTTAGGCTTTACAGGGCGGGTCACTGAAGCTTTCTTT. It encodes CASSLGFTGRVTEAFF.

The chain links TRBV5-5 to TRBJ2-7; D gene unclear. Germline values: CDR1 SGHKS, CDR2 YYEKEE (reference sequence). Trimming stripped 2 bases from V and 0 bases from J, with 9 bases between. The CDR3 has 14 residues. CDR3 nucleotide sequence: TGTGCCAGCAGCTTTTCTACAGCCTCCTACGAGCAGTACTTC. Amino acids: CASSFSTASYEQYF. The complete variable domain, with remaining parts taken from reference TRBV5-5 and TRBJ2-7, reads DAGVTQSPTHLIKTRGQQVTLRCSPISGHKSVSWYQQVLGQGPQFIFQYYEKEERGRGNFPDRFSARQFPNYSSELNVNALLLGDSALYLCASSFSTASYEQYFGPGTRLTVT.

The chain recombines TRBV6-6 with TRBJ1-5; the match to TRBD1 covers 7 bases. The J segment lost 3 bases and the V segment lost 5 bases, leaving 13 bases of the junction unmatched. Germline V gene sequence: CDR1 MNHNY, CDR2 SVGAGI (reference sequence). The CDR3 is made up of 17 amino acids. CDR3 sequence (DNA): TGTGCCAGCAGTCCAAACCGGGACAGCTTTCACAATCAGCCCCAGCATTTT. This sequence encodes CASSPNRDSFHNQPQHF.

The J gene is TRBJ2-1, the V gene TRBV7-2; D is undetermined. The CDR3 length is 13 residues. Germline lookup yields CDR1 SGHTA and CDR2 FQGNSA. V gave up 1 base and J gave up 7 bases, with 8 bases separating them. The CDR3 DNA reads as TGTGCCAGCAGCTTAGAACAGCAGAATGAGCAGTTCTTC. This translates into CASSLEQQNEQFF.

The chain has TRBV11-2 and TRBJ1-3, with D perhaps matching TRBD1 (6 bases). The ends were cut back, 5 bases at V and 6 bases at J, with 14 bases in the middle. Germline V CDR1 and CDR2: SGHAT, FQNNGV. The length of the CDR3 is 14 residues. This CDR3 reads CASSASTGPNTIYF. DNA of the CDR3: TGTGCCAGCAGCGCCTCCACAGGGCCAAACACCATATATTTT.

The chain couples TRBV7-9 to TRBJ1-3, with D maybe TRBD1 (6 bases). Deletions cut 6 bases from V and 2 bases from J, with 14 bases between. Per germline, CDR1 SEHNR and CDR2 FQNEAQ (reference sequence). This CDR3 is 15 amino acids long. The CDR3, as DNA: TGTGCCAGCAGTCAGAGGGGGAATACTGGAAACACCATATATTTT. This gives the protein CASSQRGNTGNTIYF. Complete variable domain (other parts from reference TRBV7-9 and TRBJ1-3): DTGVSQNPRHKITKRGQNVTFRCDPISEHNRLYWYRQTLGQGPEFLTYFQNEAQLEKSRLLSDRFSAERPKGSFSTLEIQRTEQGDSAMYLCASSQRGNTGNTIYFGEGSWLTVV.